What follows are 5 T cell receptor beta chains derived from one specimen sequenced in a study of T-cell reconstitution after alpha-beta-depleted transplantation in children. A TCRbeta library incorporating unique molecular identifiers was prepared. TCRdb used MiXCR to reprocess the PCR reads, holding one entry per CDR3 protein. The sample carries 330,000 or so distinct CDR3 sequences, over 9% recorded once. The sample here was PBMCs from the stem cell graft donor, taken from the stem cell graft. The receptor set was obtained from a human donor who donated a stem cell graft to a child with acute lymphoblastic leukemia.

In regard to this clonotype: The conserved phenylalanine or tryptophan normally closing the CDR3 is absent here, so this likely arose from a read error. The limits of the CDR3 on the DNA are not certain, so only TCRdb's listed CDR3 is given. CDR3 amino acids: CASTEATGEFS. The V and J genes are TRBV12-3 or TRBV12-4 and TRBJ2-1. Including both end residues, the CDR3 is 11 amino acids long.

This clonotype was observed a handful of times. The chain joins TRBV5-6 to TRBJ2-1; no firm D call. Germline CDR1 SGHDT, CDR2 YYEEEE. The ends were cut back, 5 bases at V and 7 bases at J, with 10 bases in the middle. CDR3 length: 12 amino acids. The CDR3, as DNA: TGTGCCAGCAGTCCTCGGTGGAATGAGCAGTTCTTC. Its translation: CASSPRWNEQFF.

V gene TRBV20-1 combines with J gene TRBJ2-1; D gene unclear. Germline V gene lookup returns CDR1 DFQATT and CDR2 SNEGSKA (reference sequence). Trimming removed 0 bases at V and 7 bases at J, with 19 bases between. CDR3 length: 16 amino acids. CDR3 region: CSAREITFATTNEQFF. CDR3 nucleotides: TGCAGTGCTAGAGAGATCACCTTTGCAACCACTAATGAGCAGTTCTTC.

The chain employs TRBV29-1 and TRBJ2-3, with TRBD2 identical over 15 bases. Trimming at V came to 4 bases and at J to 4 bases, leaving 12 bases not matched to a gene. CDR3 length: 18 amino acids. Germline V gives CDR1 SQVTM, CDR2 ANQGSEA. The CDR3 coding sequence is TGCAGCGTTGTTGGACTAGCGGGAGGGCCTTCAGTCCCAGATACGCAGTATTTT. As protein: CSVVGLAGGPSVPDTQYF.

This clonotype has only a few counts. The rearrangement links TRBV20-1 to TRBJ2-1; D gene ambiguous. Trimming removed 6 bases from V and 0 bases from J, with 15 bases in between. Per the germline V gene, CDR1 is DFQATT and CDR2 is SNEGSKA (reference sequence). This CDR3 is 15 amino acids long. The CDR3 coding sequence is TGCAGTGCCTTCAAAGATTTGAGCTCCTACAATGAGCAGTTCTTC. Translation: CSAFKDLSSYNEQFF.